This T cell receptor (beta chain) was profiled in a study of blood T cells in healthy people across ages. The CDR3 consists of 18 residues. V gave up 2 bases and J gave up 8 bases; unmatched junction bases: 16. The V gene's germline CDR1 is SGDLS and CDR2 YYNGEE. General study points: Aged donors had fewer naive CD4+ cells and lower diversity than long-lived donors. Those diversity estimates obtained from one million T cells were thought to be underestimates. Donor CMV status, an unknown factor, possibly confounded changes in expanded clonotypes.

With a J-beta primer mix and a sample-barcoded 5' primer, a second PCR ran about 6 to 11 cycles. Each cDNA molecule carried a tag from a template-switch adaptor that contained 12 random nucleotides. TCRdb re-derived calls from the 5' RACE reads in MiXCR, one entry per CDR3 protein. Here the sample spans 780,000 or so distinct CDR3 sequences, 56% being singletons. Details on this clonotype: Its specificity is unknown.

The sample comprised blood. The sequence was collected from a man aged 40-49 years in good health. The rearrangement uses TRBV9 and TRBJ2-1; 10 positions match TRBD2. The CDR3 reads CASSVFSGLARTTDEQFF. The CDR3 DNA sequence: TGTGCCAGCAGCGTTTTTTCGGGACTAGCGAGGACTACGGATGAGCAGTTCTTC.